The 17 T cell receptor beta chains reported below all come from one sample, sequenced in a study of T cells in pancreatic ductal adenocarcinoma. Produced via immunoSEQ multiplex PCR; TCRdb's table is partial and in-frame only. The data contain roughly 100,000 clones, nearly 95% of them singletons. No neoadjuvant therapy was given to the selected pancreatic ductal adenocarcinoma patients before their surgery. Material for sequencing was PBMCs. All receptors derive from a human donor with pancreatic ductal adenocarcinoma.

This clone was observed a few times. The chain recombines TRBV4-1 with TRBJ2-7, with no clear D. V dropped 4 bases and J dropped 1 base, with 17 bases sitting between them. This CDR3 contains 16 residues. Germline CDR1 is MGHRA and CDR2 is YSYEKL. The CDR3 bases are TGCGCCAGCAGCCCGTCGTTCCAGCTGAGGTCCTACGAGCAGTACTTC. Its protein is CASSPSFQLRSYEQYF.

The chain links TRBV11-2 to TRBJ2-1; a possible D gene is TRBD2 (5 bases). Trimming left V 4 bases short and J 8 bases short, with 15 bases between. The CDR3 spans 14 residues. Germline CDR1 is SGHAT and CDR2 is FQNNGV. Here the CDR3 DNA reads TGTGCCAGCAGCTCCGAAAGCGAGAGGGATGAGCAGTTCTTC. It yields the protein CASSSESERDEQFF. Full variable domain (remainder filled in from reference TRBV11-2 and TRBJ2-1): EAGVAQSPRYKIIEKRQSVAFWCNPISGHATLYWYQQILGQGPKLLIQFQNNGVVDDSQLPKDRFSAERLKGVDSTLKIQPAKLEDSAVYLCASSSESERDEQFFGPGTRLTVL.

J is TRBJ1-5 and V is TRBV19; 7 nucleotides match TRBD1. Trimming removed 1 base from V and 4 bases from J; junction bases left unmatched: 1. Per germline, CDR1 LNHDA and CDR2 SQIVND (reference sequence). This CDR3 is built from 14 residues. The CDR3 region is CASSIAQGNQPQHF. Written as DNA, the CDR3 is TGTGCCAGTAGTATAGCACAGGGGAATCAGCCCCAGCATTTT.

The chain is built from TRBV4-1 and TRBJ2-1; TRBD1 is a possible D gene (6 bases). The V end lost 4 bases, the J end lost 4 bases, and 17 bases lay between the germline ends. The CDR3 is made up of 16 amino acids. Germline V gene sequence: CDR1 MGHRA, CDR2 YSYEKL. The CDR3: CASSRNRESFYNEQFF. The CDR3 DNA sequence: TGCGCCAGCAGCCGAAACAGGGAGTCGTTTTACAATGAGCAGTTCTTC.

The rearrangement joins TRBV11-3 to TRBJ2-3, with 8 bases matching TRBD1. Germline V lookup: CDR1 SGHNT, CDR2 YENEEA. The V segment lost 5 bases and the J segment 6 bases; nucleotides outside the gene matches: 10. There are 15 residues in the CDR3. As DNA, the CDR3 is TGTGCCAGCAGCATTACAGGGGGATCAGGGGATACGCAGTATTTT. Residues: CASSITGGSGDTQYF.

The chain couples TRBV9 to TRBJ2-3; a possible D gene is TRBD2 (6 bases). Germline V gives CDR1 SGDLS, CDR2 YYNGEE. With 4 bases removed from V and 5 bases from J, the gap between germline ends came to 17 bases. CDR3 length: 15 residues. The CDR3: CASSTSGVGVDTQYF. CDR3 coding DNA: TGTGCCAGCAGCACCTCGGGAGTCGGGGTAGATACGCAGTATTTT.

This rearrangement joins TRBV29-1 to TRBJ2-3; 9 bases agree with TRBD1. Unmatched junction bases numbered 17, after V lost 5 bases and J lost 5 bases. Looked up from germline, CDR1 is SQVTM and CDR2 is ANQGSEA. The CDR3 sequence is 17 residues long. The DNA for the CDR3 is TGCAGCGTTTTCCGCATTACGCCGGGACAGGGAGGAGATACGCAGTATTTT. Amino acid sequence: CSVFRITPGQGGDTQYF.

The chain couples TRBV11-2 to TRBJ2-4; TRBD1 agrees at 11 bases. The CDR3 runs 13 residues. CDR1 SGHAT and CDR2 FQNNGV come from the germline V gene. V was clipped by 5 bases and J by 9 bases; unmatched bases: 3. The CDR3 region is CASSLGTGGIQYF. CDR3 sequence (DNA): TGTGCCAGCAGCCTAGGGACAGGGGGCATTCAGTACTTC.

J is TRBJ2-6 and V is TRBV29-1; 8 bases are a match to TRBD2. The CDR3 loop spans 16 amino acids. The germline V gene has CDR1 SQVTM and CDR2 ANQGSEA. V dropped 0 bases and J dropped 2; count of bases not matched to a gene: 3. CDR3 sequence: CSVEDLAGTGANVLTF. The CDR3 DNA reads as TGCAGCGTTGAAGATCTAGCGGGTACTGGGGCCAACGTCCTGACTTTC. Full variable domain (missing parts from reference TRBV29-1 and TRBJ2-6): SAVISQKPSRDICQRGTSLTIQCQVDSQVTMMFWYRQQPGQSLTLIATANQGSEATYESGFVIDKFPISRPNLTFSTLTVSNMSPEDSSIYLCSVEDLAGTGANVLTFGAGSRLTVL.

This clone was seen a single time. This chain joins TRBV7-6 and TRBJ2-7, with TRBD2 matching over 7 bases. V lost 4 bases, J lost 7 bases, and 13 bases stayed unmatched. Germline lookup yields CDR1 SGHVS and CDR2 FNYEAQ. CDR3 length equals 15 residues. This CDR3 is CASSSSSGQFVEQYF. The CDR3 region has the DNA TGTGCCAGCAGCTCCTCTAGCGGCCAGTTCGTGGAGCAGTACTTC.

The chain recombines TRBV5-4 with TRBJ2-5; TRBD1 matches at 7 bases. V lost 4 bases, J lost 5 bases, and 8 bases stayed unmatched. Germline assignment: CDR1 SGHNT and CDR2 YYREEE (reference sequence). This CDR3 contains 14 residues. Here the CDR3 DNA reads TGTGCCAGCAGCACGGACAGGCGCGGGGAGACCCAGTACTTC. Translation gives CASSTDRRGETQYF.

The CDR3 nucleotides are TGCGCCAGCAGCTTGGCAGGGGCTAGCACAGATACGCAGTATTTT. It codes for CASSLAGASTDTQYF. The chain has TRBV5-1 and TRBJ2-3; D perhaps matches TRBD1 (6 bases). Germline V CDR1 and CDR2: SGHRS, YFSETQ. The CDR3 is 15 residues long. V lost 0 bases to trimming and J lost 0 bases, with 8 bases between them.

The chain uses TRBV7-9 and TRBJ2-7, with a tentative D call TRBD1 (5 bases). The germline gives CDR1 SEHNR, CDR2 FQNEAQ (reference sequence). This CDR3 has 11 amino acids. V lost 4 bases and J lost 6, with 7 bases in between. The CDR3 is CASSSTGEQYF. CDR3 in DNA: TGTGCCAGCAGCTCCACAGGCGAGCAGTACTTC.

The rearrangement links TRBV14 to TRBJ2-7, with 12 bases lining up with TRBD2. V lost 3 bases and J lost 3; bases outside the gene matches: 3. The CDR3 has 15 residues. Germline CDR1 is SGHDN and CDR2 is FVKESK. The CDR3 is CASSHPTSGSYEQYF. The DNA of the CDR3 is TGTGCCAGCAGCCATCCGACTAGCGGGAGCTACGAGCAGTACTTC. The complete variable domain, with remaining parts taken from reference TRBV14 and TRBJ2-7, reads EAGVTQFPSHSVIEKGQTVTLRCDPISGHDNLYWYRRVMGKEIKFLLHFVKESKQDESGMPNNRFLAERTGGTYSTLKVQPAELEDSGVYFCASSHPTSGSYEQYFGPGTRLTVT.

This chain links TRBV4-2 with TRBJ2-2; maybe TRBD1 (5 bases). Germline CDR1 and CDR2: LGHNA and YNFKEQ. The CDR3 covers 16 residues. Trimming removed 3 bases at V and 4 bases at J, with 15 bases between. DNA of the CDR3: TGTGCCAGCAGCCAGCCTATAGGGGTCAGCACCGGGGAGCTGTTTTTT. Protein product: CASSQPIGVSTGELFF.

The chain recombines TRBV5-1 with TRBJ2-1; 7 positions match TRBD1. J lost 7 bases, V lost 4 bases, and 11 bases had no gene match. The CDR3 is 15 amino acids. Germline values: CDR1 SGHRS, CDR2 YFSETQ. The CDR3 region has the DNA TGCGCCAGCAGCCTTCAGGGGGAGAGTAGGAATGAGCAGTTCTTC. This translates into CASSLQGESRNEQFF.

This chain joins TRBV25-1 and TRBJ2-3, with 11 bases that match TRBD2. V lost 5 bases to trimming and J lost 4 bases; unmatched junction nucleotides: 2. Germline V gene lookup returns CDR1 MGHDK and CDR2 SYGVNS. This CDR3 has 14 amino acids. The CDR3 region has the DNA TGTGCCAGCAGTATAGCGGGAGGGTCAGATACGCAGTATTTT. As protein: CASSIAGGSDTQYF.